The 22 T cell receptor beta chains listed next were all sequenced from one sample in a study of shared clonotypes between healthy human individuals. The method was immunoSEQ multiplex PCR; TCRdb's version includes in-frame clones alone and lacks a portion of them. The data show around 1.4 million clones, approximately 98.5% seen once. What was sequenced was naive CD4+ T cells sorted from blood. The subset denotes: CD45RA+ positively selected. The origin of the receptors is a man in his thirties or forties in good health.

This clone was observed a single time. V is TRBV7-8 and J is TRBJ1-2; TRBD1 matches at 8 bases. Germline trimming cut 3 bases from V and 1 base from J; bases unmatched to any gene: 7. CDR1 and CDR2 (germline): SGHVS, FQNEAQ. This CDR3 has 16 amino acids. CDR3 sequence reads: CASSLRGQAINYGYTF. The CDR3, as DNA: TGTGCCAGCAGCTTGAGGGGACAGGCGATTAACTATGGCTACACCTTC.

J is TRBJ1-3 and V is TRBV7-2; D is uncertain. With 2 bases removed from V and 4 bases from J, the gap between germline ends came to 6 bases. The germline CDR1 and CDR2 sequences are SGHTA and FQGNSA. The CDR3 is made up of 13 amino acids. The CDR3 reads CASSLKMGNTIYF. CDR3 nucleotides: TGTGCCAGCAGCTTAAAGATGGGAAACACCATATATTTT.

The chain links TRBV7-9 to TRBJ2-7, with D hard to call. The V gene lost 3 bases and the J gene lost 2 bases, with 8 bases spanning the gap. This CDR3 has 13 amino acids. Germline assignment: CDR1 SEHNR and CDR2 FQNEAQ (reference sequence). The CDR3 DNA sequence: TGTGCCAGCAGCTTTTCAAAGCCCTACGAGCAGTACTTC. It is translated as CASSFSKPYEQYF.

The chain links TRBV28 to TRBJ2-1, with 11 positions matching TRBD2. The CDR3 contains 13 residues. Trimming removed 7 bases from V and 7 bases from J; junction bases left unmatched: 3. The germline V gene has CDR1 MDHEN and CDR2 SYDVKM. The CDR3 DNA follows: TGTGCCAGCACCACTAGCGGGAGTAATGAGCAGTTCTTC. Protein product: CASTTSGSNEQFF.

This rearrangement joins TRBV5-1 to TRBJ1-3; D is uncertain. CDR1 and CDR2 (germline): SGHRS, YFSETQ. V was cut by 5 bases and J by 4 bases, with 10 bases left in between. There are 13 residues in the CDR3. In nucleotides, the CDR3 is TGCGCCAGCAGTCTCGGATACGGAAACACCATATATTTT. It is translated as CASSLGYGNTIYF.

The chain recombines TRBV5-1 with TRBJ1-5; no clear D gene. This CDR3 is 14 amino acids long. Germline V gene sequence: CDR1 SGHRS, CDR2 YFSETQ. V dropped 0 bases and J dropped 6 bases, with 10 bases sitting between them. The chain's CDR3 is CASSLASGIQPQHF. CDR3 nucleotide sequence: TGCGCCAGCAGCTTGGCGTCAGGAATTCAGCCCCAGCATTTT.

DNA for the CDR3: TGTGCCAGCAGCTCCGGGACAGCCACCCAGGCCTACGAGCAGTACTTC. It yields the protein CASSSGTATQAYEQYF. This chain connects TRBV7-6 to TRBJ2-7, with 7 bases that match TRBD1. The CDR3 totals 16 residues. Trimming cost V 4 bases and J 2 bases; bases outside gene matches: 11. From germline, CDR1 is SGHVS and CDR2 FNYEAQ.

The chain uses TRBV19 and TRBJ1-5; 7 nucleotides line up with TRBD1. The junction had 7 bases not matched to a gene; V was cut back by 7 bases and J by 1 base. This CDR3 region has 15 residues. Per germline, CDR1 LNHDA and CDR2 SQIVND (reference sequence). CDR3 nucleotides: TGTGCCAGTACCATAGACAGGGACAGCAATCAGCCCCAGCATTTT. It translates to CASTIDRDSNQPQHF.

The V call is TRBV13, the J call TRBJ2-7; 11 positions match TRBD2. The ends lost 5 bases at V and 3 bases at J; junction bases unmatched: 6. This CDR3 comprises 15 residues. The V gene's germline CDR1 is PRHDT and CDR2 FYEKMQ (reference sequence). The CDR3 region is CASSPASGRIYEQYF. CDR3 coding DNA: TGTGCCAGCAGCCCGGCTAGCGGGAGGATCTACGAGCAGTACTTC.

The chain is built from TRBV5-6 and TRBJ2-1, with D perhaps matching TRBD1 or TRBD2 (6 bases each). Germline CDR1 SGHDT, CDR2 YYEEEE. The CDR3 is 13 residues long. Deletions cut 4 bases from V and 6 bases from J, with 11 bases between. In DNA form, the CDR3 reads TGTGCCAGCAGCCCCGAGGGGGGCAATGAGCAGTTCTTC. This codes for CASSPEGGNEQFF.

The chain couples TRBV4-1 to TRBJ2-2; D unclear. Germline V gene lookup returns CDR1 MGHRA and CDR2 YSYEKL. V was cut by 7 bases and J by 6 bases, with 15 bases left in between. CDR3 size: 14 residues. Written as DNA, the CDR3 is TGCGCCAGCAACTCCGCAACGGGTTCCGGGGAGCTGTTTTTT. Protein product: CASNSATGSGELFF.

This clone was seen just once. V usage is TRBV10-3 and J usage is TRBJ1-3; possibly TRBD1 for D (6 bases). Looked up from germline, CDR1 is ENHRY and CDR2 is SYGVKD. The CDR3 covers 12 residues. Trimming removed 10 bases from V and 3 bases from J, with 10 bases in between. CDR3 DNA sequence: TGTGCCACCAAGGACAGTGGAAACACCATATATTTT. Encoded protein: CATKDSGNTIYF.

This chain joins TRBV11-3 and TRBJ2-2; no clear D gene. This CDR3 is 14 amino acids long. Germline V CDR1 and CDR2: SGHNT, YENEEA. V lost 5 bases, J lost 5 bases, and 12 bases lay in between. The CDR3 region is CASSPGPLTGELFF. The CDR3 DNA reads TGTGCCAGCAGCCCAGGACCCCTAACCGGGGAGCTGTTTTTT.

This sequence joins TRBV11-2 and TRBJ2-2; 7 bases are a match to TRBD1. J lost 3 bases, V lost 4 bases, and 11 bases had no gene match. The CDR3 totals 17 residues. Germline V gene sequence: CDR1 SGHAT, CDR2 FQNNGV. The CDR3 DNA reads TGTGCCAGCAGCTCTCAACTTACAGGGGAGCACACCGGGGAGCTGTTTTTT. Its translation: CASSSQLTGEHTGELFF. Filled out from reference TRBV11-2 and TRBJ2-2, the complete variable domain reads EAGVAQSPRYKIIEKRQSVAFWCNPISGHATLYWYQQILGQGPKLLIQFQNNGVVDDSQLPKDRFSAERLKGVDSTLKIQPAKLEDSAVYLCASSSQLTGEHTGELFFGEGSRLTVL.

This rearrangement joins TRBV12-5 to TRBJ1-1; 9 bases are shared with TRBD1. With 1 base clipped from V and 3 bases from J, the junction kept 3 bases outside the gene matches. CDR3 length: 15 amino acids. Germline V gene sequence: CDR1 LGHNT, CDR2 FRNRAP. The CDR3 DNA reads TGTGCTAGTGGTTTGGGTTACAGGGGGCACACTGAAGCTTTCTTT. Translation gives CASGLGYRGHTEAFF.

The chain is built from TRBV5-1 and TRBJ1-1, with 8 positions matching TRBD1. Germline CDR1 and CDR2: SGHRS and YFSETQ. V lost 4 bases and J lost 0; bases outside the gene matches: 8. This CDR3 is built from 16 residues. The CDR3 coding sequence is TGCGCCAGCAGCCTAGGACAGGGAACCATGAACACTGAAGCTTTCTTT. Translation gives CASSLGQGTMNTEAFF.

The V call is TRBV14, the J call TRBJ2-3, with 13 bases fitting TRBD2. CDR1 is SGHDN, CDR2 FVKESK, per germline. CDR3 length: 19 amino acids. J was trimmed by 0 bases and V by 2 bases; bases with no gene match: 8. The CDR3 nucleotides read TGTGCCAGCAGCCAATCACTAGCGGGAGGGCCTAGGAGCACAGATACGCAGTATTTT. Translating gives CASSQSLAGGPRSTDTQYF.

The rearrangement uses TRBV11-3 and TRBJ2-3; D unclear. This CDR3 spans 12 amino acids. V was pared by 0 bases and J by 6 bases, with 4 bases between. Germline CDR1 is SGHNT and CDR2 is YENEEA. Written as DNA, the CDR3 is TGTGCCAGCAGCTTAGAACCGGATACGCAGTATTTT. It translates to CASSLEPDTQYF.

The V and J genes are TRBV2 and TRBJ2-7, with D possibly being TRBD1 (6 bases). In germline, CDR1 is SNHLY, CDR2 FYNNEI. V dropped 5 bases and J dropped 2 bases, with 16 bases sitting between them. The CDR3 extends over 15 amino acids. CDR3 nucleotide sequence: TGTGCCAGCAGTTGGGACACCGTAAGGACCTACGAGCAGTACTTC. This encodes CASSWDTVRTYEQYF.

Comments on this clone: Other DNA sequences within the sample encode an identical CDR3. The V call is TRBV19, the J call TRBJ2-7; weak D call: TRBD2 (6 bases). The CDR3 has 14 residues. Germline CDR1 LNHDA, CDR2 SQIVND (reference sequence). V lost 1 base and J 3 bases, leaving 10 bases between the germline ends. The CDR3: CASSIGGSGYEQYF. DNA of the CDR3: TGTGCCAGTAGTATAGGGGGTAGCGGCTACGAGCAGTACTTC. The full variable domain, with the rest looked up from reference TRBV19 and TRBJ2-7, is DGGITQSPKYLFRKEGQNVTLSCEQNLNHDAMYWYRQDPGQGLRLIYYSQIVNDFQKGDIAEGYSVSREKKESFPLTVTSAQKNPTAFYLCASSIGGSGYEQYFGPGTRLTVT.

The chain joins TRBV5-1 to TRBJ2-5; TRBD1 might be the D (5 bases). The CDR3 covers 14 residues. Per the germline V gene, CDR1 is SGHRS and CDR2 is YFSETQ. V was trimmed by 4 bases and J by 2 bases, leaving 12 bases between them. This chain's CDR3 is CASSLQEPQETQYF. The CDR3 coding sequence is TGCGCCAGCAGCCTACAGGAGCCTCAAGAGACCCAGTACTTC.

This chain links TRBV5-5 with TRBJ2-4; 8 bases agree with TRBD1. This CDR3 region has 14 residues. V was pared by 2 bases and J by 4 bases, with 2 bases of the junction left unmatched. The germline V gene encodes CDR1 SGHKS and CDR2 YYEKEE (reference sequence). In DNA form, the CDR3 reads TGTGCCAGCAGCTTTACAGGGGGGAAAAACATTCAGTACTTC. Translated, it gives CASSFTGGKNIQYF.